This T cell receptor beta chain originates from a study of CD8 T cells in Susac syndrome. Controls matched for sex and age were healthy donors. Bulk CD8+ and CD4+ cells came from magnetic negative isolation; CD8+ TEMRA by FACS. The RNA input was roughly 0.5 to 1 ug, and it was reverse transcribed with random hexamers. The TCR beta CDR3 was amplified by immunoSEQ multiplex PCR across 54 Vbeta, 13 Jbeta. TCRdb redid the calling of the immunoSEQ multiplex PCR reads with MiXCR, one entry per CDR3 protein. The sample holds 20,000 or so distinct CDR3 sequences, 85% to 95% seen once. Findings of the study overall: As the study acknowledged, the number of individuals who were part of its TCR sequencing and HLA analysis was relatively small.

V was trimmed by 4 bases and J by 2 bases, leaving 18 bases between them. Germline lookup yields CDR1 SQVTM and CDR2 ANQGSEA. This CDR3 has 15 amino acids. Comments on this clonotype: Its matching antigen is unknown.

The clonotype originates from a human donor in good health. The rearrangement joins TRBV29-1 to TRBJ2-7, with D possibly matching TRBD1 (5 bases). The sample consisted of CD8+ T cells from PBMCs. The CDR3 DNA reads TGCAGCGTTGGGGGAACAGGAGCCCGACCCTACGAGCAGTACTTC. It specifies CSVGGTGARPYEQYF.